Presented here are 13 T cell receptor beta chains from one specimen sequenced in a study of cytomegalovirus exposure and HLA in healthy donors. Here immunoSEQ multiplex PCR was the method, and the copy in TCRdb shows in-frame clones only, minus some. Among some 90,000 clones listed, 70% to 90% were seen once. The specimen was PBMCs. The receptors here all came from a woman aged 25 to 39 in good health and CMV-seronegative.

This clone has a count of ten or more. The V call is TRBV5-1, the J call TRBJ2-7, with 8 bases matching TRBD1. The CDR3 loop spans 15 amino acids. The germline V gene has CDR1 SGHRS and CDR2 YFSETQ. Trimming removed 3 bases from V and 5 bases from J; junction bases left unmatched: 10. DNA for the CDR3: TGCGCCAGCAGCTCCCGCTCCAGGGGGCTGAACGAGCAGTACTTC. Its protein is CASSSRSRGLNEQYF.

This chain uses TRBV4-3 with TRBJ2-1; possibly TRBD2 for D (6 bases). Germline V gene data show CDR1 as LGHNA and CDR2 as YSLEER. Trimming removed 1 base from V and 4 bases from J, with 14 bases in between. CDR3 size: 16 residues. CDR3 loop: CASSQGDGTLYNEQFF. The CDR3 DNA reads TGCGCCAGCAGCCAAGGGGACGGGACTTTGTACAATGAGCAGTTCTTC.

The CDR3 reads CASSSTGDSEQYF. The CDR3 coding sequence is TGTGCCAGTAGTTCCACGGGGGACTCCGAGCAGTACTTC. The chain couples TRBV19 to TRBJ2-7, with D possibly matching TRBD2 (6 bases). CDR3 length: 13 amino acids. The V end was cut by 5 bases, the J end by 6 bases, with 14 bases between. Per germline, CDR1 LNHDA and CDR2 SQIVND (reference sequence).

The DNA for the CDR3 is TGTGCCAGCAGGTGGGGTCTAGCGGCCACAGATACGCAGTATTTT. Amino acid sequence: CASRWGLAATDTQYF. The chain uses TRBV7-9 and TRBJ2-3, with 7 bases identical to TRBD2. Looked up from germline, CDR1 is SEHNR and CDR2 is FQNEAQ (reference sequence). Germline trimming cut 6 bases from V and 2 bases from J; bases unmatched to any gene: 8. The CDR3 is made up of 15 amino acids.

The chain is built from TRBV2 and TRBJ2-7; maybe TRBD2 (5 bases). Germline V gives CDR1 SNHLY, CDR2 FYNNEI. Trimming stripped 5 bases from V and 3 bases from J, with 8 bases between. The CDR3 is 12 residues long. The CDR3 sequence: CASSRGRYEQYF. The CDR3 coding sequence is TGTGCCAGCAGTCGGGGTCGCTACGAGCAGTACTTC.

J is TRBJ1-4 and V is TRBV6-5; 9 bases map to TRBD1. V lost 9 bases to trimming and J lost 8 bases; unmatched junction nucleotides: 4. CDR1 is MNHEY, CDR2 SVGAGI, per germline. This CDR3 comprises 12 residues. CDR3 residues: CASGTGREKLFF. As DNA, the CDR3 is TGTGCCAGTGGGACAGGGAGGGAAAAACTGTTTTTT.

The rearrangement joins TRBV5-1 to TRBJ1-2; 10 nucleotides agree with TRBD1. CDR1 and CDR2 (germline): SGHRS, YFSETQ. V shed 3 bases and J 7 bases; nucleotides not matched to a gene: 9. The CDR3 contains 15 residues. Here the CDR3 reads CASSSDGQGEGGYTF. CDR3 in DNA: TGCGCCAGCAGCTCGGATGGACAGGGGGAGGGTGGCTACACCTTC.

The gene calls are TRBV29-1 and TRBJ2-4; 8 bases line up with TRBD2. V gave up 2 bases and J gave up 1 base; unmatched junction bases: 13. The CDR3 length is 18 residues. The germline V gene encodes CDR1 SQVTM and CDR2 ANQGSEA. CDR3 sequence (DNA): TGCAGCGTTGAATCCCCGGGAGGGCCTTCAGGGGCCAAAAACATTCAGTACTTC. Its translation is CSVESPGGPSGAKNIQYF.

The CDR3 here is CASSFGWDTQYF. The DNA of the CDR3 is TGTGCCAGCAGCTTCGGTTGGGATACGCAGTATTTT. The genes are TRBV7-8 and TRBJ2-3; no reliable D call. V lost 3 bases and J lost 6, with 7 bases in between. This CDR3 is 12 amino acids long. The V gene's germline CDR1 is SGHVS and CDR2 FQNEAQ.

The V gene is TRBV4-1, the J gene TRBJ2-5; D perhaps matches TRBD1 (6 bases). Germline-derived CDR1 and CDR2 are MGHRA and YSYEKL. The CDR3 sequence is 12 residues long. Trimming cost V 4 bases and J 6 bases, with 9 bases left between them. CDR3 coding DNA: TGCGCCAGCAGCCTAGGGGGTCAGACCCAGTACTTC. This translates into CASSLGGQTQYF.

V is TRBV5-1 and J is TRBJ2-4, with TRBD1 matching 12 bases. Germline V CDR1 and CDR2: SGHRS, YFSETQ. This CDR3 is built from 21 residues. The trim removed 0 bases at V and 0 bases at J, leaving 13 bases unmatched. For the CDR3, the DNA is TGCGCCAGCAGCTTGGAGGGGACAGGGGGCCGACTAGCCCTAGCCAAAAACATTCAGTACTTC. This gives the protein CASSLEGTGGRLALAKNIQYF.

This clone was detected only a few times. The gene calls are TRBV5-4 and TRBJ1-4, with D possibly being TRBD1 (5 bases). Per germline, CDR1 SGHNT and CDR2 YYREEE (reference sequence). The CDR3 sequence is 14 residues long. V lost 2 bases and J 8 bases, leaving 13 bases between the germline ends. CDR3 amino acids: CASSLKGLGEKLFF. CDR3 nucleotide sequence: TGTGCCAGCAGCTTAAAGGGGCTGGGGGAAAAACTGTTTTTT.

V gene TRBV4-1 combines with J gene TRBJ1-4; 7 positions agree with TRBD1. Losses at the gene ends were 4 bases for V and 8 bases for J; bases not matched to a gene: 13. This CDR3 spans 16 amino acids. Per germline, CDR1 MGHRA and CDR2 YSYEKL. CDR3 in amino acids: CASSRILQGPREKLFF. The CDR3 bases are TGCGCCAGCAGCCGGATATTACAGGGGCCTCGGGAAAAACTGTTTTTT.